This T cell receptor (beta chain) was captured in a study of T cells in Graves' hyperthyroidism and ophthalmopathy. Study-wide results and limits: Blood also showed most of the thyroid clonotypes that were expanded above 0.001.

Amplified TCR beta CDR3 regions came from RNA transcripts. During a first-round RT-PCR of the TCR CDR3, the HTBI primer set was used. TCRdb processed the multiplex PCR reads anew with MiXCR; each CDR3 protein has one entry. The sample lists hundreds of thousands of distinct CDR3 sequences; roughly 14% were seen once. For this clonotype: Its cognate antigen is unknown.

Germline V gene lookup returns CDR1 SGHRS and CDR2 YFSETQ. V was pared by 0 bases and J by 2 bases, with 11 bases between. This CDR3 comprises 15 residues. Exclusion of patients followed from uncontrolled infection, other autoimmune disease, pregnancy or lactation. PBMCs were collected from a roughly 9.7 ml volume of fresh peripheral blood. This receptor was obtained from a woman aged 40-49 years with Graves' ophthalmopathy. Sequencing used blood. This rearrangement joins TRBV5-1 to TRBJ1-2; D is uncertain. CDR3: CASSLAGEPNYGYTF. The CDR3 DNA reads as TGCGCCAGCAGCTTGGCCGGGGAACCCAACTATGGCTACACCTTC.